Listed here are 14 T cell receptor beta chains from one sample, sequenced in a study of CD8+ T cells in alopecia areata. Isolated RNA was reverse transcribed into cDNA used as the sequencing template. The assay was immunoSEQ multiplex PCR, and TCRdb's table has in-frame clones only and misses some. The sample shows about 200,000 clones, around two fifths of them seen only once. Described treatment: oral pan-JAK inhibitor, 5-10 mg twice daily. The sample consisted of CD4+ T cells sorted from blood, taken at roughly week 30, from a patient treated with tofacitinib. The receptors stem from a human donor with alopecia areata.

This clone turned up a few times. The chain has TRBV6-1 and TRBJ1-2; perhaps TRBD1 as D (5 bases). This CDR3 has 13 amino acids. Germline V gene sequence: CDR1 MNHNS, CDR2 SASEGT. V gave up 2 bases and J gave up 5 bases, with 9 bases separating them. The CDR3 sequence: CASSETQGYGYTF. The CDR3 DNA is TGTGCCAGCAGTGAAACCCAGGGATATGGCTACACCTTC.

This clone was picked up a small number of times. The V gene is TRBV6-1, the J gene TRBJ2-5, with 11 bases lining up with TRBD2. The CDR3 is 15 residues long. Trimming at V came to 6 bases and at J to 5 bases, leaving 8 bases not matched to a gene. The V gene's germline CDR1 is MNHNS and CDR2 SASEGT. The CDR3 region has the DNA TGTGCCAGCAGCCATAGCGGGAGGGCCGGGGAGACCCAGTACTTC. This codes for CASSHSGRAGETQYF.

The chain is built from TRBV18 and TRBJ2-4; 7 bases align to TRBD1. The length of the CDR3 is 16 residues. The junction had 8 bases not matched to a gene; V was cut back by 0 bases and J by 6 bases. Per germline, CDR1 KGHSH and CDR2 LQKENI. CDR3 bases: TGTGCCAGCTCACCACCGAGGGCAGGGGGACGAAACATTCAGTACTTC. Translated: CASSPPRAGGRNIQYF.

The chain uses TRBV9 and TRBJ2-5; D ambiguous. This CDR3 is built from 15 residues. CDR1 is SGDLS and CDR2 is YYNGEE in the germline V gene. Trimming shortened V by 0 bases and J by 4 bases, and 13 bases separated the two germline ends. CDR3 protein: CASSVGVGPIETQYF. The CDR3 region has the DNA TGTGCCAGCAGCGTAGGGGTAGGGCCGATAGAGACCCAGTACTTC.

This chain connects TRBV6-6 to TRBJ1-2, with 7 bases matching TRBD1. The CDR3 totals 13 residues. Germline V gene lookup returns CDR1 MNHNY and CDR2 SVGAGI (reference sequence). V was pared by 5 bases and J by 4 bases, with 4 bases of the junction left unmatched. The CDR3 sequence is CASSAQGGYGYTF. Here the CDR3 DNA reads TGTGCCAGCAGTGCCCAGGGGGGCTATGGCTACACCTTC.

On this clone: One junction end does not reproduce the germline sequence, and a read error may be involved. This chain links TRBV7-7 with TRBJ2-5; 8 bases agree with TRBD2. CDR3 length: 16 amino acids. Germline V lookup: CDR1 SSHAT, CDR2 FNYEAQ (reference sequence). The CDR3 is CASSSGVIRGRETQYF. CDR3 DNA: TGTGCTAGCAGCTCCGGGGTAATCCGCGGGAGGGAGACCCAGTACTTC.

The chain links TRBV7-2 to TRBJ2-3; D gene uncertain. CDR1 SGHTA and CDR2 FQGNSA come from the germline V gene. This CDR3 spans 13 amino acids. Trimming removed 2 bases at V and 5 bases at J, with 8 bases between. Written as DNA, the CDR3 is TGTGCCAGCAGCTTAAATTGGGGAGATACGCAGTATTTT. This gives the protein CASSLNWGDTQYF.

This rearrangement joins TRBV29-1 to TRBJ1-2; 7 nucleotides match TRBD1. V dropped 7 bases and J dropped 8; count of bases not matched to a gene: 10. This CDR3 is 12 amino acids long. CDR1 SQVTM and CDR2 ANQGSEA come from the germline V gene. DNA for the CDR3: TGCAGCGCCCTGACAGGGTCTGGGGGCTACACCTTC. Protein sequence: CSALTGSGGYTF.

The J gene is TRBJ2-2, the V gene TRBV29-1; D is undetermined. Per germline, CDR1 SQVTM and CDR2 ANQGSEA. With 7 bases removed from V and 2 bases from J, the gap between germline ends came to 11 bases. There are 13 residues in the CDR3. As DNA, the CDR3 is TGCAGCGGAGCCAGCCAAAACACCGGGGAGCTGTTTTTT. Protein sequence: CSGASQNTGELFF.

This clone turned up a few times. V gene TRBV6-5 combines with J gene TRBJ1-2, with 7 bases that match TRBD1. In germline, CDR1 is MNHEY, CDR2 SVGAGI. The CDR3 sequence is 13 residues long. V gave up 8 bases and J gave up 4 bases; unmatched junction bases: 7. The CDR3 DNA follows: TGTGCCAGCCGACAGGGACCGAGCTATGGCTACACCTTC. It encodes CASRQGPSYGYTF.

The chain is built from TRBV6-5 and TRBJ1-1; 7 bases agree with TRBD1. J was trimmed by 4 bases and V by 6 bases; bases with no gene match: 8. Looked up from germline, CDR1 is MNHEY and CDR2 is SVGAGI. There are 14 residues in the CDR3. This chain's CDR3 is CASRRIHRGTEAFF. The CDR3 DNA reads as TGTGCCAGCAGACGAATTCACAGGGGCACTGAAGCTTTCTTT.

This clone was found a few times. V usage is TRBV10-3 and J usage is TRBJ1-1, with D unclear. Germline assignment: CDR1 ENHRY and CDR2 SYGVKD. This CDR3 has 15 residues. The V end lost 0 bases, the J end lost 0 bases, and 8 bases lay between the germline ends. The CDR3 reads CAISESGLLNTEAFF. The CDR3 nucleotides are TGTGCCATCAGTGAGTCCGGACTGCTGAACACTGAAGCTTTCTTT.

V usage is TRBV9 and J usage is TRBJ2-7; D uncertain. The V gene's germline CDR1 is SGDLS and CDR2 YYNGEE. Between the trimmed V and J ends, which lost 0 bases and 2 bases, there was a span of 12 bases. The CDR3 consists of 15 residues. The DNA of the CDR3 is TGTGCCAGCAGCGTAGGAGGCGGCAGAACCTACGAGCAGTACTTC. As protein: CASSVGGGRTYEQYF.

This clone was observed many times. The CDR3 spells CASSGEVYQFF. The CDR3 nucleotides read TGTGCCAGCAGTGGCGAAGTTTATCAGTTCTTC. The chain employs TRBV6-1 and TRBJ2-1; no reliable D call. V was shortened by 4 bases and J by 13 bases, with 11 bases between the two germline ends. The germline V gene has CDR1 MNHNS and CDR2 SASEGT. There are 11 residues in the CDR3.